The present T cell receptor (beta chain) was sequenced within a study of T cell clonality in common variable immunodeficiency. General study findings and limits: Compared with healthy controls, CVID subjects showed increased TCRbeta clonality, mostly in about a third.

Assay: immunoSEQ multiplex PCR; the TCRdb copy retains only in-frame clones and omits some. Found here are some 38,000 clones, no singletons; the ten largest cover about 0.86%. Germline values: CDR1 SNHLY, CDR2 FYNNEI. V lost 8 bases, J lost 4 bases, and 5 bases stayed unmatched. The CDR3 has 13 amino acids. For this clone: Its specificity is unknown. The DNA ends 3 residues before the CDR3 does, and the rest of the CDR3 is filled in from the germline J gene.

This chain uses TRBV2 with TRBJ2-5; TRBD1 matches 9 bases. The sample was peripheral blood mononuclear cells. The TCR sequence derives from a person aged 18 to 69 in good health. The CDR3 bases that were read are TGTGCCAGCGCGCAGGGACAGGGAGAGACC. Translated, it gives CASAQGQGET. The full-length CDR3 reads as CASAQGQGETQYF.